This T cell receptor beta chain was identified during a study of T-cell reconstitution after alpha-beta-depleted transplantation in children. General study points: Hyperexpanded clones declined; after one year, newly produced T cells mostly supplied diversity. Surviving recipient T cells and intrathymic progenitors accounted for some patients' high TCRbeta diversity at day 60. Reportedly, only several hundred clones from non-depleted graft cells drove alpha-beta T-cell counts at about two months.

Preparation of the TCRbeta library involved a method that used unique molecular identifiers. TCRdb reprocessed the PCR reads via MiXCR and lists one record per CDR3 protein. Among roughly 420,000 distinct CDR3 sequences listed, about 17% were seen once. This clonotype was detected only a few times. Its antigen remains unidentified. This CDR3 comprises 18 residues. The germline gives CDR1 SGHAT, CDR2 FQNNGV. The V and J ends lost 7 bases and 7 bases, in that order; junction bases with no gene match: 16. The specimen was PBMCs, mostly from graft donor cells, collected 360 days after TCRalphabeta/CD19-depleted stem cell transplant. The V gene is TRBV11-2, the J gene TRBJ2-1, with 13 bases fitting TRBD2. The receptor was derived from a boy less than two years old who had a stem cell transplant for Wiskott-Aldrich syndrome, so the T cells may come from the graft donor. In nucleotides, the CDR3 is TGTGCCAGCAATCGGGGGGCCACTAGCGGGAGGGCCTTTAATGAGCAGTTCTTC. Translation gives CASNRGATSGRAFNEQFF.